This TCR beta chain was observed in a study of vaccination and CD4 T cells after COVID-19. Study context: Nasal swab PCR detected SARS-CoV-2 in convalescent patients; fewer than 10 had mild disease, one severe. A median of about 98 days (range 35 to 161) separated diagnosis from post-COVID sampling. The stimulating agents, overlapping spike peptides, came from SARS-CoV-2, HCoV-NL63, HCoV-OC43 and HCoV-229E.

The assay that was used to sequence DNA from cultured CD4+ T cells was the Oncomine TCR Beta short-read assay. Investigators isolated genomic DNA from cultured CD4+ T cells. TCRdb reanalysed the PCR reads using MiXCR and keeps one entry per CDR3 protein. The sample includes over 9,500 distinct CDR3 sequences, 45% of them seen just once. CDR1 DFQATT and CDR2 SNEGSKA come from the germline V gene (reference sequence). The V end lost 0 bases, the J end lost 3 bases, and 8 bases lay between the germline ends. This CDR3 comprises 13 residues. Treatment reported: roughly nine-day PBMC culture with coronavirus spike peptide pools or control peptides (ViraFEST assay). In its sample, this clonotype was seen a few times. Its target is not known.

The receptor was derived from a human donor with COVID-19. The sample here was cultured CD4+ T cells from blood, taken after SARS-CoV-2 vaccination. V and J are TRBV20-1 and TRBJ1-2; D not certain. The chain's CDR3 is CSARDRAHYGYTF. CDR3 DNA sequence: TGCAGTGCTAGAGATCGGGCACACTATGGCTACACCTTC.